This section outlines one TCR beta chain sequence together with its context. Construction of TCR beta libraries relied on iRepertoire HTBI primers and on Arm-PCR targeting CDR3 regions. How the authors handled the data: Sequenced samples collectively carried under 75 TRBV and 12 to 15 TRBJ segments. MiXCR, run by TCRdb on the multiplex PCR reads, gives a single entry per CDR3 protein. TCRdb's processing, not the study's, gives the V and J calls here. The repertoire consists of approximately 400,000 distinct CDR3 sequences, with 15% occurring once and the leading ten covering 16%. Indicated time point: newly diagnosed GD, antithyroid drugs for less than 3 months. Construction of the TCR library relied on RNA isolated from PBMCs. This sample stems from a study of regulatory T cells in long-lasting Graves disease. These data also formed part of another study, on T cells in Graves' hyperthyroidism and ophthalmopathy.

Sample: peripheral blood mononuclear cells (PBMCs), taken at new diagnosis, from a patient treated with antithyroid drugs. The receptor was derived from a woman under 40 with Graves disease.

CDR3 DNA: TGTGCCAGCAGTGAGACAGCGGGAAGCGGTACGCAGTATTTT. This codes for CASSETAGSGTQYF. The rearrangement links TRBV6-4 to TRBJ2-3, with TRBD2 identical over 7 bases. V was clipped by 3 bases and J by 8 bases; unmatched bases: 8. This CDR3 has 14 amino acids. Germline-derived CDR1 and CDR2 are MRHNA and SNTAGT.